Following are 21 T cell receptor beta chains from one sample sequenced in a study of OX40 agonist ivuxolimab in advanced cancers. TCRdb's table, derived via immunoSEQ multiplex PCR, lists solely in-frame clones and lacks some. Of about 75,000 clones in the sample, 90% were seen once. The specimen comprised CD4+ or CD8+ T cells sorted from blood, sampled in a trial of the OX40 agonist ivuxolimab. Receptors were obtained from an adult with an advanced solid tumor such as melanoma, head and neck, liver or kidney cancer.

CDR3 in amino acids: CASSPATGGNTEAFF. CDR3 sequence (DNA): TGTGCCAGCAGTCCGGCGACAGGGGGAAACACTGAAGCTTTCTTT. The chain uses TRBV27 and TRBJ1-1; 9 positions agree with TRBD1. The CDR3 spans 15 residues. V shed 5 bases and J 2 bases; nucleotides not matched to a gene: 6. Per germline, CDR1 MNHEY and CDR2 SMNVEV (reference sequence).

CDR3 amino acids: CASSLFGERGTEAFF. In nucleotides, the CDR3 is TGCGCCAGCAGCTTGTTTGGGGAGAGGGGCACTGAAGCTTTCTTT. The V gene is TRBV5-1, the J gene TRBJ1-1; D might be TRBD1 (5 bases). Trimming pared 1 base from V and 4 bases from J, leaving 14 bases between. Germline CDR1 is SGHRS and CDR2 is YFSETQ. CDR3 size: 15 residues.

The chain recombines TRBV5-1 with TRBJ1-1; D is uncertain. V was pared by 0 bases and J by 3 bases, with 9 bases between. Germline CDR1 SGHRS, CDR2 YFSETQ. CDR3 length equals 14 residues. CDR3 in amino acids: CASSLEVEDTEAFF. The CDR3 nucleotides are TGCGCCAGCAGCTTGGAGGTTGAGGACACTGAAGCTTTCTTT. Using reference TRBV5-1 and TRBJ1-1 for the parts outside the CDR3, the full variable domain is KAGVTQTPRYLIKTRGQQVTLSCSPISGHRSVSWYQQTPGQGLQFLFEYFSETQRNKGNFPGRFSGRQFSNSRSEMNVSTLELGDSALYLCASSLEVEDTEAFFGQGTRLTVV.

This chain uses TRBV2 with TRBJ1-5; D may be TRBD1 (6 bases). V was pared by 7 bases and J by 3 bases, with 10 bases between. Germline-derived CDR1 and CDR2 are SNHLY and FYNNEI. The CDR3 consists of 13 residues. The CDR3 DNA reads TGTGCCAGCAAAGGACAGTCCAATCAGCCCCAGCATTTT. Translating it yields CASKGQSNQPQHF.

The chain couples TRBV28 to TRBJ2-7; 7 bases align to TRBD2. Germline V CDR1 and CDR2: MDHEN, SYDVKM. Losses at the gene ends were 3 bases for V and 3 bases for J; bases not matched to a gene: 5. The CDR3 consists of 14 residues. The CDR3 is CASSFLSGYYEQYF. As DNA, the CDR3 is TGTGCCAGCAGTTTTCTTAGCGGGTACTACGAGCAGTACTTC.

V and J are TRBV9 and TRBJ2-7; no clear D gene. Germline-derived CDR1 and CDR2 are SGDLS and YYNGEE. The CDR3 covers 15 residues. Deletions cut 4 bases from V and 6 bases from J, with 20 bases between. CDR3 nucleotide sequence: TGTGCCAGCAGCCGAACCGACGTACTCCTACGCGAGCAGTACTTC. It specifies CASSRTDVLLREQYF. Together with reference TRBV9 and TRBJ2-7, the CDR3 gives the full variable domain: DSGVTQTPKHLITATGQRVTLRCSPRSGDLSVYWYQQSLDQGLQFLIQYYNGEERAKGNILERFSAQQFPDLHSELNLSSLELGDSALYFCASSRTDVLLREQYFGPGTRLTVT.

The chain combines TRBV5-1 with TRBJ1-2, with D hard to call. This CDR3 is built from 13 residues. CDR1 and CDR2 (germline): SGHRS, YFSETQ. V was trimmed by 1 base and J by 8 bases, leaving 12 bases between them. The CDR3 DNA reads as TGCGCCAGCAGCTTGATCGGGGAGCAGGGCTACACCTTC. Residues: CASSLIGEQGYTF.

This chain links TRBV28 with TRBJ2-1, with 10 nucleotides matching TRBD1. This CDR3 region has 17 residues. V lost 5 bases to trimming and J lost 1 base; unmatched junction nucleotides: 8. From germline, CDR1 is MDHEN and CDR2 SYDVKM. CDR3 coding DNA: TGTGCCAGCAGTCCTTCTCCGGGACAGGGGTCCTACAATGAGCAGTTCTTC. It specifies CASSPSPGQGSYNEQFF.

This clone was observed a single time. The chain uses TRBV18 and TRBJ2-6; D ambiguous. The CDR3 extends over 16 amino acids. Germline CDR1 KGHSH, CDR2 LQKENI. V shed 0 bases and J shed 0 bases, with 6 bases lying between them. DNA of the CDR3: TGTGCCAGCTCACCACCGGGTTCCTCTGGGGCCAACGTCCTGACTTTC. It encodes CASSPPGSSGANVLTF. Variable domain in full (rest from reference TRBV18 and TRBJ2-6): NAGVMQNPRHLVRRRGQEARLRCSPMKGHSHVYWYRQLPEEGLKFMVYLQKENIIDESGMPKERFSAEFPKEGPSILRIQQVVRGDSAAYFCASSPPGSSGANVLTFGAGSRLTVL.

J is TRBJ2-3 and V is TRBV5-8; possible D gene TRBD2, 6 bases. Looked up from germline, CDR1 is SGHTS and CDR2 is YDEGEE. The germline V and J ends were trimmed by 4 bases and 0 bases, with 12 bases remaining between them. This CDR3 has 15 residues. In nucleotides, the CDR3 is TGTGCCAGCAGCCAGGGACTGGTTAGCACAGATACGCAGTATTTT. Encoded protein: CASSQGLVSTDTQYF.

This sequence joins TRBV29-1 and TRBJ2-1; no clear D gene. Looked up from germline, CDR1 is SQVTM and CDR2 is ANQGSEA. This CDR3 has 12 residues. V was clipped by 3 bases and J by 6 bases, with 9 bases between them. Written as DNA, the CDR3 is TGCAGCGTTGAGGCGACCGCCAATGAGCAGTTCTTC. Residues: CSVEATANEQFF.

The rearrangement links TRBV2 to TRBJ1-6; D uncertain. This CDR3 comprises 13 residues. Germline V CDR1 and CDR2: SNHLY, FYNNEI. The V gene lost 7 bases and the J gene lost 13 bases, with 17 bases spanning the gap. Here the CDR3 DNA reads TGTGCCAGCAAGCCGGGTCCTCCGTCTCCCCTCCACTTT. Translating gives CASKPGPPSPLHF.

The chain links TRBV10-1 to TRBJ2-3, with 7 bases that match TRBD2. The germline V gene encodes CDR1 WNHNN and CDR2 SYGVQD (reference sequence). V dropped 9 bases and J dropped 0; count of bases not matched to a gene: 12. CDR3 length: 16 amino acids. CDR3 DNA sequence: TGCGCCAGTAGCGTCGGGCTAGCGGCTAGCACAGATACGCAGTATTTT. Translated: CASSVGLAASTDTQYF.

The chain has TRBV10-3 and TRBJ2-7, with TRBD2 as a possible D gene (6 bases). The CDR3 has 15 residues. Germline CDR1 reads ENHRY; CDR2 reads SYGVKD. Trimming left V 4 bases short and J 5 bases short, with 18 bases between. The CDR3 DNA follows: TGTGCCATCAGTGTGGGGGGAAGGGGTATCGACGAGCAGTACTTC. Its protein product is CAISVGGRGIDEQYF.

The chain employs TRBV5-1 and TRBJ2-5; D is possibly TRBD1 (7 bases). V was shortened by 4 bases and J by 3 bases, with 13 bases between the two germline ends. The V gene's germline CDR1 is SGHRS and CDR2 YFSETQ. The CDR3 runs 14 residues. This CDR3 reads CASSGGTEEETQYF. CDR3 sequence (DNA): TGCGCCAGCAGCGGGGGGACAGAGGAAGAGACCCAGTACTTC.

The chain is built from TRBV27 and TRBJ2-3; D is undetermined. This CDR3 spans 12 amino acids. V shed 3 bases and J shed 4 bases, with 5 bases lying between them. Looked up from germline, CDR1 is MNHEY and CDR2 is SMNVEV (reference sequence). CDR3 nucleotide sequence: TGTGCCAGCAGTTTTCCGGCAGATACGCAGTATTTT. Its protein is CASSFPADTQYF.

The chain carries TRBV9 and TRBJ2-2, with D maybe TRBD2 (6 bases). V lost 4 bases and J lost 1, with 14 bases in between. CDR3 length equals 16 residues. CDR1 and CDR2 from the germline V gene are SGDLS and YYNGEE. CDR3 DNA sequence: TGTGCCAGCAGCCCCAAGCTAGCGCGGAACACCGGGGAGCTGTTTTTT. Amino acid sequence: CASSPKLARNTGELFF.

Of note for this clone: The sample has other DNA sequences that encode this CDR3 too. The chain carries TRBV20-1 and TRBJ1-1; D possibly corresponds to TRBD1 (6 bases). The ends were cut back, 6 bases at V and 5 bases at J, with 10 bases in the middle. The CDR3 is 11 amino acids. Per the germline V gene, CDR1 is DFQATT and CDR2 is SNEGSKA (reference sequence). CDR3 nucleotides: TGCAGTGCCGGGAGGGGGACTGAAGCTTTCTTT. Translated: CSAGRGTEAFF.

This chain uses TRBV6-5 with TRBJ2-5, with 11 bases identical to TRBD2. CDR3 length: 16 amino acids. In germline, CDR1 is MNHEY, CDR2 SVGAGI. The V gene end was trimmed by 0 bases and the J gene end by 4 bases; junction bases not matched to a gene: 4. CDR3 residues: CASSYSIAGGPETQYF. CDR3 DNA: TGTGCCAGCAGTTACTCTATAGCGGGGGGGCCAGAGACCCAGTACTTC.

The chain links TRBV19 to TRBJ2-7; possible D gene TRBD1, 5 bases. Germline lookup yields CDR1 LNHDA and CDR2 SQIVND (reference sequence). V was trimmed by 1 base and J by 1 base, leaving 17 bases between them. The length of the CDR3 is 17 residues. This CDR3 reads CASSIGGKGAGSYEQYF. CDR3 DNA sequence: TGTGCCAGTAGTATAGGTGGAAAAGGGGCAGGATCCTACGAGCAGTACTTC.

V and J are TRBV29-1 and TRBJ2-7, with a possible D match to TRBD2 (6 bases). The CDR3 has 11 residues. From germline, CDR1 is SQVTM and CDR2 ANQGSEA. Between the trimmed V and J ends, which lost 2 bases and 11 bases, there was a span of 13 bases. Written as DNA, the CDR3 is TGCAGCGTTGAAAGGGGCGGGAACGAGTACTTC. It is translated as CSVERGGNEYF.